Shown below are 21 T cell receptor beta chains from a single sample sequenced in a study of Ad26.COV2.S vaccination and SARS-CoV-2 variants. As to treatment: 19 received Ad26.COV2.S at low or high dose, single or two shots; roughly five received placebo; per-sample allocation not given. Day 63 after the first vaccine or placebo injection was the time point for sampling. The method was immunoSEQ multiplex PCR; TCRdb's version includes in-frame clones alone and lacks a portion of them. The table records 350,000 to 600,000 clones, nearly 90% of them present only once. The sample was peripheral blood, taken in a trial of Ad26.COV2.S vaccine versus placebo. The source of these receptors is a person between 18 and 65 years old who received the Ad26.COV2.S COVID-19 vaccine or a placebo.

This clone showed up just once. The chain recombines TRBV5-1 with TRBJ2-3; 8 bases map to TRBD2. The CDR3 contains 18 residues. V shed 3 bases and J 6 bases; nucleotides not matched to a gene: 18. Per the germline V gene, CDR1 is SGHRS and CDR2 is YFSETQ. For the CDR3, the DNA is TGCGCCAGCAGCTCGAGCGGGTTTGAGACTAGCGATCCCGATACGCAGTATTTT. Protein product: CASSSSGFETSDPDTQYF.

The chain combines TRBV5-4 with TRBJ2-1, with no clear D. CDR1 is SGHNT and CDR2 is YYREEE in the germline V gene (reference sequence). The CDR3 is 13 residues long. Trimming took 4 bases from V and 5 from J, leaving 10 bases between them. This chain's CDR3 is CASSTSVDNEQFF. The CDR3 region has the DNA TGTGCCAGCAGCACCAGTGTGGACAATGAGCAGTTCTTC.

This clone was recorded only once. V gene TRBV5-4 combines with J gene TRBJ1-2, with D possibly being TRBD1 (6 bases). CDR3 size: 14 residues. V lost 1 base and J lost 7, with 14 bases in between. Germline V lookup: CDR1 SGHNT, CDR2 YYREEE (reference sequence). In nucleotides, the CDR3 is TGTGCCAGCAGCTTGAAATCTCAGGGGCGTGGCTACACCTTC. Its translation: CASSLKSQGRGYTF.

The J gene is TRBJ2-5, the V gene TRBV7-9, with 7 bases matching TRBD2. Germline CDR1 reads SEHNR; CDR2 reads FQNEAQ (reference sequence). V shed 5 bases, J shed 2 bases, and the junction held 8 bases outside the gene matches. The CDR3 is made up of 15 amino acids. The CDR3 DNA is TGTGCCAGCAGCGCGGGCCTAGCGGATCAAGAGACCCAGTACTTC. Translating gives CASSAGLADQETQYF.

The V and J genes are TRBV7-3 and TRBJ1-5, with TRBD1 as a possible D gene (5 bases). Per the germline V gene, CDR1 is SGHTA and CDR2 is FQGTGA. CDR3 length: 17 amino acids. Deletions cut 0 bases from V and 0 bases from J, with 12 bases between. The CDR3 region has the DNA TGTGCCAGCAGCTTAACTGAGGGACTAGTTAGCAATCAGCCCCAGCATTTT. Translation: CASSLTEGLVSNQPQHF.

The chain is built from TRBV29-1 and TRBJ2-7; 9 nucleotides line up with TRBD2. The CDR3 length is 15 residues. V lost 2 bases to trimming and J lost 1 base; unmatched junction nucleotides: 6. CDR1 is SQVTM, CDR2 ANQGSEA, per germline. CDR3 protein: CSVEIWLAGSYEQYF. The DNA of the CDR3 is TGCAGCGTTGAAATATGGCTAGCGGGGTCCTACGAGCAGTACTTC.

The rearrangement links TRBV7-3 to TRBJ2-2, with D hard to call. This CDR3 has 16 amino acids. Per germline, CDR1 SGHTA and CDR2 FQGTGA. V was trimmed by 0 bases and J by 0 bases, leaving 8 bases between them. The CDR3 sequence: CASSLTTTANTGELFF. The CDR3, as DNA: TGTGCCAGCAGCTTAACCACAACAGCGAACACCGGGGAGCTGTTTTTT.

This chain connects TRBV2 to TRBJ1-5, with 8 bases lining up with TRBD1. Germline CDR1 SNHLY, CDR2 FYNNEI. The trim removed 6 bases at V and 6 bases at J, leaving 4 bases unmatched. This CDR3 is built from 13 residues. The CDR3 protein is CASSDRGGQPQHF. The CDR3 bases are TGTGCCAGCAGCGACAGGGGTGGTCAGCCCCAGCATTTT.

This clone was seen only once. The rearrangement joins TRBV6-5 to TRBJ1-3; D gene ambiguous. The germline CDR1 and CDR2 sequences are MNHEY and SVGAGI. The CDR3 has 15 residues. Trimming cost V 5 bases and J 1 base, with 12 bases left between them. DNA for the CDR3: TGTGCCAGCAGTCCAGGACGGACTTCTGGAAACACCATATATTTT. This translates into CASSPGRTSGNTIYF.

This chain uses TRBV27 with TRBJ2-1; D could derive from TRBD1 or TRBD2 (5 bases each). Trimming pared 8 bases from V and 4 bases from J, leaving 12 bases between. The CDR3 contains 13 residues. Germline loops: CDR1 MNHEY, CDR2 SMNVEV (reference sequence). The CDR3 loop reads CASWDDIYNEQFF. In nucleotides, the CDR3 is TGTGCCAGCTGGGACGACATTTACAATGAGCAGTTCTTC.

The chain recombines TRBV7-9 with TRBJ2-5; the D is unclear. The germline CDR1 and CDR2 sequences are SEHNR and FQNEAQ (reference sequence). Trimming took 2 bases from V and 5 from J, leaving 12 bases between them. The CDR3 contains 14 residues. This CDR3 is CASSLILVGETQYF. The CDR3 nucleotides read TGTGCCAGCAGCTTAATTCTAGTTGGGGAGACCCAGTACTTC. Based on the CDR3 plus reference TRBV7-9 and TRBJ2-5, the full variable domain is DTGVSQNPRHKITKRGQNVTFRCDPISEHNRLYWYRQTLGQGPEFLTYFQNEAQLEKSRLLSDRFSAERPKGSFSTLEIQRTEQGDSAMYLCASSLILVGETQYFGPGTRLLVL.

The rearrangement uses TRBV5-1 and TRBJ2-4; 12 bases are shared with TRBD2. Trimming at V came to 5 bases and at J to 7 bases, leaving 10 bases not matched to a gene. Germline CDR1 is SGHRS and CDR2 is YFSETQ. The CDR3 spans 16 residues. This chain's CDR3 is CASSLGLAGYQNIQYF. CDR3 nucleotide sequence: TGCGCCAGCAGTCTCGGACTAGCGGGATACCAGAACATTCAGTACTTC.

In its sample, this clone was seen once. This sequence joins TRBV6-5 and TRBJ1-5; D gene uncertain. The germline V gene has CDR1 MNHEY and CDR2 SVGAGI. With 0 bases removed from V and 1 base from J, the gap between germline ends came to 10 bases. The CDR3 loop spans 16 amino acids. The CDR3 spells CASSYSAAGSNQPQHF. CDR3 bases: TGTGCCAGCAGTTACTCCGCGGCAGGAAGCAATCAGCCCCAGCATTTT.

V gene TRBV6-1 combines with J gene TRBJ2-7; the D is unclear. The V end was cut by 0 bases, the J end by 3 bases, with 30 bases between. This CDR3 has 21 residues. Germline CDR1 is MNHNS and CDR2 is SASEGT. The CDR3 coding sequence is TGTGCCAGCAGTGAAGCCGTAACGTGGTGGGGTTCGGCATCTGCTAGCTACGAGCAGTACTTC. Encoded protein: CASSEAVTWWGSASASYEQYF.

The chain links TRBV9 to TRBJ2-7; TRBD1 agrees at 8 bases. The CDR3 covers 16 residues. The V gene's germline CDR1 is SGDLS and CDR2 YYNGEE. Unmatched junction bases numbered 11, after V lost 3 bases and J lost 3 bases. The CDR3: CASSEGATGVNYEQYF. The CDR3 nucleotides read TGTGCCAGCAGCGAGGGGGCGACAGGGGTTAACTACGAGCAGTACTTC.

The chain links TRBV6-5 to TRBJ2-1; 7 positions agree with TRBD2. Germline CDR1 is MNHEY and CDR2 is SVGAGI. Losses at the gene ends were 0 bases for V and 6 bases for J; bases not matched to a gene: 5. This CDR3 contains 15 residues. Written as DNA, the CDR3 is TGTGCCAGCAGTTACTCGATGTCTAGCGGCAATGAGCAGTTCTTC. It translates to CASSYSMSSGNEQFF.

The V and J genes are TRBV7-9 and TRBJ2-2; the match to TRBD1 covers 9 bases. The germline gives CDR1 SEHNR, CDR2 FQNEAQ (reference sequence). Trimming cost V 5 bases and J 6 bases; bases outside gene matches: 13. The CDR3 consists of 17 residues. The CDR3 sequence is CASSPKAPGQGPGELFF. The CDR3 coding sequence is TGTGCCAGCAGCCCGAAGGCTCCGGGACAGGGTCCCGGGGAGCTGTTTTTT.

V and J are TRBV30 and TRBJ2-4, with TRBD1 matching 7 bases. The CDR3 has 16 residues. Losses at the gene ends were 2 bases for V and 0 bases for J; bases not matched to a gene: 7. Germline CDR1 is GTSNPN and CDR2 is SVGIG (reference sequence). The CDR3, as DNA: TGTGCCTGGAGTTTACGACAGGGTTTAGCCAAAAACATTCAGTACTTC. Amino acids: CAWSLRQGLAKNIQYF.

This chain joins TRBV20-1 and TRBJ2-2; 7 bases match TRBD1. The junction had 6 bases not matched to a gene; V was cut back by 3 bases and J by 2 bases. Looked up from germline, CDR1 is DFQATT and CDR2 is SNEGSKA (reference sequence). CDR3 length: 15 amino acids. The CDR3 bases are TGCAGTGCTAGTAGGGGGCCCACTAACACCGGGGAGCTGTTTTTT. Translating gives CSASRGPTNTGELFF.

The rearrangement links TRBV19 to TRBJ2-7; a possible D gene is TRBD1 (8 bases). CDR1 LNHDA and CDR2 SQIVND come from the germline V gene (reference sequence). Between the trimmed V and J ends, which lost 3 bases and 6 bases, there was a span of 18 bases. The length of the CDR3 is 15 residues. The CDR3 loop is CASSMGGTGSREQYF. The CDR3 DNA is TGTGCCAGTAGTATGGGGGGGACAGGATCCCGCGAGCAGTACTTC.

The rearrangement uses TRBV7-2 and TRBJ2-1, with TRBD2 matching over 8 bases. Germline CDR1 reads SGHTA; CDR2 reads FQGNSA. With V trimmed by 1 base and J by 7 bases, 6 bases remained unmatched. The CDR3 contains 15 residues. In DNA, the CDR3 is TGTGCCAGCAGCTTAGTTGGGACTAGGCCAAATGAGCAGTTCTTC. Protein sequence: CASSLVGTRPNEQFF.